This record concerns one T cell receptor beta chain sequence. This record belongs to a study of blood T cell repertoires in COVID-19. Study-wide background: The cDNA or gDNA used as material had been derived from T cells, B-cell-depleted T cells, or PBMCs.

Clones were sequenced by immunoSEQ multiplex PCR, and TCRdb holds only the in-frame ones, with some missing. The data contain some 130,000 clones, around 79% of them seen just once; the ten biggest clones take up about 3.6%. The clonotype originates from a man between 60 and 70 years old with acute or convalescent COVID-19. Sequencing was done on a sample of peripheral blood.

The DNA for the CDR3 is TGTGCCAGCAGCTCACGCGGGACAGCCGGGCCCCACGAGCAGTTCTTC. Translation gives CASSSRGTAGPHEQFF. V gene TRBV11-2 combines with J gene TRBJ2-1, with TRBD1 as a possible D gene (7 bases). The ends were cut back, 4 bases at V and 10 bases at J, with 23 bases in the middle. Germline V gene lookup returns CDR1 SGHAT and CDR2 FQNNGV. CDR3 length: 16 residues.